The clone carrying this T cell receptor (beta chain) was detected a few times. Its antigen is currently unknown. The record originates from a study of T cells after yellow fever vaccination. Overall study results and limits: Just a small share of clonotypes turned up in the CD4 compartment as well as the CD8 compartment.

V was pared by 3 bases and J by 4 bases, with 12 bases between. Germline V gene lookup returns CDR1 LNHDA and CDR2 SQIVND (reference sequence). The CDR3 has 15 residues. MiXCR was run by TCRdb on the 5' RACE reads, yielding one entry per CDR3 protein. Among 250,000 or so distinct CDR3 sequences listed, roughly 6.8% were seen once. The source of this sequence is a man under 40 who received the YFV17D yellow fever vaccine. The gene calls are TRBV19 and TRBJ1-4, with D possibly TRBD1 on 5 matching bases. The sequenced sample was CD4+ T cells sorted from PBMCs, obtained on the day of the yellow fever booster vaccination. The CDR3 is CASSIPGAFNEKLFF. Written as DNA, the CDR3 is TGTGCCAGTAGTATCCCCGGGGCCTTTAATGAAAAACTGTTTTTT.